This T cell receptor (beta chain) was sequenced for a study of blood T cell repertoires in COVID-19. For the study at large: T cells, B-cell-depleted T cells, or PBMCs provided the cDNA or gDNA that served as material.

Sequenced by immunoSEQ multiplex PCR; TCRdb stores in-frame clones only, minus some. Among 350,000 to 550,000 clones listed, more than 80% were seen once. Germline V gene data show CDR1 as GTSNPN and CDR2 as SVGIG (reference sequence). The CDR3 length is 13 residues. V shed 0 bases, J shed 7 bases, and the junction held 5 bases outside the gene matches. Participants spanned ages about 18 to 90 years and resided in about two dozen US areas. Participant-given clinical history determined each cohort assignment. The study counted Cohort 3 donors as recovered given two negative PCRs, clearance, or symptom resolution.

Specimen: PBMCs or T cells enriched from blood (not recorded which). The J gene is TRBJ1-2, the V gene TRBV30; 7 bases line up with TRBD1. The clonotype comes from a man younger than 40 who had recovered from COVID-19. This chain's CDR3 is CAWSVRTGLGYTF. In nucleotides, the CDR3 is TGTGCCTGGAGTGTTAGGACAGGACTTGGCTACACCTTC.